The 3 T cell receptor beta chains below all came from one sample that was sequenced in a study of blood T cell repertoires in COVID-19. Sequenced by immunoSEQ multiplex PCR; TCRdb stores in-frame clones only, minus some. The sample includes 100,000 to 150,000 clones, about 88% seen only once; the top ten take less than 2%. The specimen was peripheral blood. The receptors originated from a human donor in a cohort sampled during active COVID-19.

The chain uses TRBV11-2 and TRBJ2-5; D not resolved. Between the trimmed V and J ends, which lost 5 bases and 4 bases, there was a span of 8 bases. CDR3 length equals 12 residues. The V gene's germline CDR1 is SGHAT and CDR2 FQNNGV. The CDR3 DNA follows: TGTGCCAGCAGCGCGTCCGGAGAGACCCAGTACTTC. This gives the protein CASSASGETQYF.

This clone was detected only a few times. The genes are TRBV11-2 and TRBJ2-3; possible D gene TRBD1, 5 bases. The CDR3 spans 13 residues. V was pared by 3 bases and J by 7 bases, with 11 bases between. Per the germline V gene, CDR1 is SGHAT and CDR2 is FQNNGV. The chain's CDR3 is CASSLAGSYTQYF. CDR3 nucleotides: TGTGCCAGCAGCTTGGCAGGGTCATATACGCAGTATTTT.

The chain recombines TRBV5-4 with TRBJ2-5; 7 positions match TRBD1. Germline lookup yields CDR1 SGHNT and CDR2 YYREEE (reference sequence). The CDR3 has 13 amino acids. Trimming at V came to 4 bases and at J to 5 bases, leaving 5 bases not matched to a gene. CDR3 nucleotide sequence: TGTGCCAGCAGCCGGGGACAGTTGGAGACCCAGTACTTC. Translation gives CASSRGQLETQYF.